This T cell receptor beta chain was found in a study of regulatory T cells in long-lasting Graves disease. Only a few counts were recorded for this clonotype. V gave up 1 base and J gave up 5 bases, with 12 bases separating them. The CDR3 contains 15 residues. Looked up from germline, CDR1 is SGHNT and CDR2 is YENEEA. This sample's time point: newly diagnosed GD, antithyroid drugs for less than 3 months. Making the TCR library involved RNA that had been extracted from PBMCs. Building the TCR beta libraries relied on iRepertoire HTBI primers, and CDR3 regions underwent Arm-PCR. TCRdb fed the multiplex PCR reads into MiXCR, producing one record per CDR3 protein. Among 400,000 to 500,000 distinct CDR3 sequences, approximately 15% were seen once, and the ten largest hold 16%. These data also featured in a second study, about T cells in Graves' hyperthyroidism and ophthalmopathy.

Source: peripheral blood mononuclear cells (PBMCs), taken at new diagnosis, from a patient treated with antithyroid drugs. This TCR was recovered from a woman between 25 and 40 years old with Graves disease. The chain couples TRBV11-3 to TRBJ2-1; no clear D. CDR3 bases: TGTGCCAGCAGCTTAGGGGGATCCGTTAACAATGAGCAGTTCTTC. It specifies CASSLGGSVNNEQFF.